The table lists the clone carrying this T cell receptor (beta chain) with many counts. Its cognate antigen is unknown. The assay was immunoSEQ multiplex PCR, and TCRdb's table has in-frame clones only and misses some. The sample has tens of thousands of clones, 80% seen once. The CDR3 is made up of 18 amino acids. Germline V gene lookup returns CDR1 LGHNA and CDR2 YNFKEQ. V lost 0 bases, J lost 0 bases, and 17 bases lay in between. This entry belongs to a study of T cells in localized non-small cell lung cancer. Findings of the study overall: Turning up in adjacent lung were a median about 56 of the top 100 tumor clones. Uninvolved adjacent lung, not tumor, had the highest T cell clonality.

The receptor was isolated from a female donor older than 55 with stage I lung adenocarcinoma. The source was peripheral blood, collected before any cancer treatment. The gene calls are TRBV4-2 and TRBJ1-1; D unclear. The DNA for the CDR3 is TGTGCCAGCAGCCAAGATTTTATGACACAAGGACTGAACACTGAAGCTTTCTTT. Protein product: CASSQDFMTQGLNTEAFF.